This record concerns one T cell receptor (beta chain) sequence. V gave up 5 bases and J gave up 1 base, with 5 bases separating them. The germline gives CDR1 MGHDK, CDR2 SYGVNS. This CDR3 has 12 residues. PBMC sampling occurred before vaccination, two weeks after the third dose, and at progression. These data are taken from a study of glioma-infiltrating T cells after dendritic cell vaccination. Study overall: Dendritic cell vaccine was injected intradermally three times, biweekly.

The assay was immunoSEQ multiplex PCR, and TCRdb's table has in-frame clones only and misses some. The top ten clones hold 2.5% to 3% of a sample with about 95,000 clones, approximately 81% of them seen once. The rearrangement joins TRBV25-1 to TRBJ1-1; unclear D gene. The receptor was derived from a human donor with glioblastoma. Sequencing used blood, obtained before dendritic cell vaccination. This chain's CDR3 is CASSSRNTEAFF. As DNA, the CDR3 is TGTGCCAGCAGTTCCAGGAACACTGAAGCTTTCTTT. Full variable domain (outside the CDR3, taken from reference TRBV25-1 and TRBJ1-1): EADIYQTPRYLVIGTGKKITLECSQTMGHDKMYWYQQDPGMELHLIHYSYGVNSTEKGDLSSESTVSRIRTEHFPLTLESARPSHTSQYLCASSSRNTEAFFGQGTRLTVV.